The 20 T cell receptor beta chains reported below all come from one sample, sequenced in a study of T cell responses to AZD1222 COVID-19 vaccine. This table comes from immunoSEQ multiplex PCR, and its TCRdb copy is limited to in-frame clones, with some not included. The table records 150,000 or so clones, about 90% of them present only once. Here the sequenced sample was peripheral blood, taken on day 0 of AZD1222 vaccination. The receptors derive from an adult in good health.

The CDR3: CASGGRHLHF. CDR3 in DNA: TGTGCCAGTGGGGGACGGCACCTTCACTTT. The chain has TRBV6-5 and TRBJ1-6, with a tentative D call TRBD1 (5 bases). The ends were cut back, 9 bases at V and 19 bases at J, with 16 bases in the middle. There are 10 residues in the CDR3. Germline V gene data show CDR1 as MNHEY and CDR2 as SVGAGI.

The chain uses TRBV27 and TRBJ1-2, with 10 bases lining up with TRBD1. The CDR3 spans 13 residues. With V trimmed by 5 bases and J by 11 bases, 8 bases remained unmatched. Germline lookup yields CDR1 MNHEY and CDR2 SMNVEV (reference sequence). CDR3 coding DNA: TGTGCCAGCAGTGACCTCCAGGGACAGGGGTACACCTTC. Its protein is CASSDLQGQGYTF.

This rearrangement joins TRBV10-3 to TRBJ2-5; D may be TRBD2 (6 bases). The V end lost 5 bases, the J end lost 2 bases, and 9 bases lay between the germline ends. This CDR3 spans 13 amino acids. Germline CDR1 and CDR2: ENHRY and SYGVKD. The CDR3 coding sequence is TGTGCCATCAGTAGACTAGTACAAGAGACCCAGTACTTC. It translates to CAISRLVQETQYF.

The chain joins TRBV28 to TRBJ1-5; D might be TRBD1 (5 bases). Germline V CDR1 and CDR2: MDHEN, SYDVKM. Trimming cost V 5 bases and J 5 bases, with 16 bases left between them. The CDR3 runs to 15 residues. CDR3 residues: CASSGRVGADQPQHF. The CDR3 coding sequence is TGTGCCAGCAGTGGCAGGGTAGGGGCCGATCAGCCCCAGCATTTT. The full variable domain, with the rest looked up from reference TRBV28 and TRBJ1-5, is DVKVTQSSRYLVKRTGEKVFLECVQDMDHENMFWYRQDPGLGLRLIYFSYDVKMKEKGDIPEGYSVSREKKERFSLILESASTNQTSMYLCASSGRVGADQPQHFGDGTRLSIL.

The V and J genes are TRBV2 and TRBJ1-5; D is perhaps TRBD1 (6 bases). CDR1 is SNHLY and CDR2 is FYNNEI in the germline V gene. With 5 bases removed from V and 2 bases from J, the gap between germline ends came to 10 bases. The CDR3 contains 14 residues. CDR3 nucleotides: TGTGCCAGCAGTACACAGGGCGGCAATCAGCCCCAGCATTTT. Translated, it gives CASSTQGGNQPQHF.

J is TRBJ2-3 and V is TRBV5-1, with 10 bases lining up with TRBD2. CDR3 length equals 15 residues. V trimming: 2 bases; J trimming: 1 base; junction bases outside the gene matches: 1. Germline-derived CDR1 and CDR2 are SGHRS and YFSETQ. CDR3 nucleotides: TGCGCCAGCAGCTTTACTAGCGGGGGCACAGATACGCAGTATTTT. Translation gives CASSFTSGGTDTQYF.

This chain uses TRBV28 with TRBJ1-1, with D perhaps TRBD1 (6 bases). This CDR3 has 15 amino acids. Trimming removed 4 bases from V and 5 bases from J, with 17 bases in between. CDR1 is MDHEN, CDR2 SYDVKM, per germline. CDR3 DNA: TGTGCCAGCAGTTCTGTGGACAGTTCCGGTACTGAAGCTTTCTTT. Protein sequence: CASSSVDSSGTEAFF.

This chain joins TRBV20-1 and TRBJ1-2; 7 positions agree with TRBD1. CDR3 length equals 13 residues. Germline CDR1 is DFQATT and CDR2 is SNEGSKA (reference sequence). Trimming cost V 3 bases and J 3 bases; bases outside gene matches: 4. CDR3 sequence: CSASNRGDYGYTF. CDR3 sequence (DNA): TGCAGTGCTAGTAACAGGGGCGACTATGGCTACACCTTC.

The CDR3 reads CASTGTGADTQYF. The CDR3 nucleotides read TGTGCCAGCACTGGGACAGGGGCAGATACGCAGTATTTT. The rearrangement links TRBV6-5 to TRBJ2-3, with TRBD1 identical over 10 bases. The CDR3 totals 13 residues. J lost 4 bases, V lost 7 bases, and 2 bases had no gene match. CDR1 is MNHEY and CDR2 is SVGAGI in the germline V gene.

The gene calls are TRBV5-1 and TRBJ1-4, with 7 bases matching TRBD1. The germline CDR1 and CDR2 sequences are SGHRS and YFSETQ. The CDR3 spans 15 residues. Trimming cost V 0 bases and J 7 bases; bases outside gene matches: 6. For the CDR3, the DNA is TGCGCCAGCAGCTTGGAGGGGGCAGGGGGTGAAAAACTGTTTTTT. As protein: CASSLEGAGGEKLFF.

The rearrangement uses TRBV7-8 and TRBJ1-1, with TRBD1 identical over 11 bases. The CDR3 covers 15 residues. The germline V gene encodes CDR1 SGHVS and CDR2 FQNEAQ. Losses at the gene ends were 5 bases for V and 4 bases for J; bases not matched to a gene: 6. The CDR3 nucleotides read TGTGCCAGCAGCGCGCGGGACAGGGGGAGCACTGAAGCTTTCTTT. It is translated as CASSARDRGSTEAFF.

V usage is TRBV2 and J usage is TRBJ2-2; D remains ambiguous. The CDR3 spans 14 residues. Germline V gene sequence: CDR1 SNHLY, CDR2 FYNNEI. The V end lost 6 bases, the J end lost 1 base, and 9 bases lay between the germline ends. The CDR3 sequence is CASRLPENTGELFF. Written as DNA, the CDR3 is TGTGCCAGCAGGCTACCCGAGAACACCGGGGAGCTGTTTTTT.

In this sample, this clone turned up once. This sequence joins TRBV7-9 and TRBJ2-5; 10 bases are shared with TRBD2. The V and J ends lost 5 bases and 3 bases, in that order; junction bases with no gene match: 6. CDR1 is SEHNR and CDR2 is FQNEAQ in the germline V gene (reference sequence). This CDR3 has 15 amino acids. The CDR3 coding sequence is TGTGCCAGCAGCATCGCGGGACTAGCGAAAGAGACCCAGTACTTC. This gives the protein CASSIAGLAKETQYF.

Written as DNA, the CDR3 is TGTGCCAGCTCCTTACTCCGGGACAGGGTTTCCGAGCAGTACTTC. This encodes CASSLLRDRVSEQYF. This chain uses TRBV18 with TRBJ2-7; 9 bases agree with TRBD1. The germline V gene has CDR1 KGHSH and CDR2 LQKENI. V shed 6 bases, J shed 6 bases, and the junction held 12 bases outside the gene matches. This CDR3 has 15 amino acids.

The chain couples TRBV4-1 to TRBJ2-2; 9 nucleotides align to TRBD2. The CDR3 contains 17 residues. Germline V lookup: CDR1 MGHRA, CDR2 YSYEKL. V lost 3 bases to trimming and J lost 1 base; unmatched junction nucleotides: 6. The CDR3 is CASSQPSGKWNTGELFF. CDR3 in DNA: TGCGCCAGCAGCCAGCCTAGCGGGAAATGGAACACCGGGGAGCTGTTTTTT.

The CDR3 loop reads CASSPDRHSYEQYF. The CDR3 nucleotides are TGTGCCAGCAGCCCGGACAGACACTCCTACGAGCAGTACTTC. J is TRBJ2-7 and V is TRBV5-4; D is possibly TRBD1 (6 bases). V dropped 4 bases and J dropped 0 bases, with 11 bases sitting between them. Germline V gives CDR1 SGHNT, CDR2 YYREEE (reference sequence). The CDR3 totals 14 residues.

The rearrangement joins TRBV7-3 to TRBJ1-5; possible D gene TRBD1, 5 bases. The CDR3 is 13 residues long. Trimming left V 2 bases short and J 7 bases short, with 9 bases between. Germline V gene data show CDR1 as SGHTA and CDR2 as FQGTGA. The chain's CDR3 is CASSLGAGQPQHF. The CDR3 nucleotides are TGTGCCAGCAGCTTAGGGGCCGGGCAGCCCCAGCATTTT.

This clone has just one count. DNA for the CDR3: TGTGCCAGCAGTGATTACGGCGTTGGGGGCTACACCTTC. Protein product: CASSDYGVGGYTF. V is TRBV2 and J is TRBJ1-2; no firm D call. This CDR3 is 13 amino acids long. V was trimmed by 3 bases and J by 8 bases, leaving 13 bases between them. Germline loops: CDR1 SNHLY, CDR2 FYNNEI.

This clone was recorded once. The junction shows a germline mismatch at one end, possibly a read error. The chain carries TRBV6-5 and TRBJ2-5; D remains ambiguous. Germline loops: CDR1 MNHEY, CDR2 SVGAGI. The CDR3 has 15 amino acids. This chain's CDR3 is CASTYLGRNQETQYF. As DNA, the CDR3 is TGTGCCAGCACTTACCTAGGACGGAATCAAGAGACCCAGTACTTC.

The V gene is TRBV7-8, the J gene TRBJ2-7; 7 nucleotides match TRBD2. Germline V CDR1 and CDR2: SGHVS, FQNEAQ. The CDR3 contains 16 residues. With V trimmed by 1 base and J by 0 bases, 6 bases remained unmatched. The CDR3 loop is CASSLVGGESSYEQYF. The CDR3 DNA follows: TGTGCCAGCAGCTTAGTTGGGGGGGAGAGCTCCTACGAGCAGTACTTC.